This T cell receptor beta chain was recorded in a study of blood T cell repertoires in COVID-19. From germline, CDR1 is GTSNPN and CDR2 SVGIG (reference sequence). The ends lost 1 base at V and 6 bases at J; junction bases unmatched: 4. The CDR3 consists of 13 residues. Clones were read by immunoSEQ multiplex PCR, and TCRdb kept only the in-frame ones, dropping some. In the table there are more than 95,000 clones, approximately 80% of which are singletons. The source is a man between 60 and 75 years old with acute or convalescent COVID-19. The sequencing input was peripheral blood. The chain recombines TRBV30 with TRBJ2-3, with 7 bases fitting TRBD2. In DNA form, the CDR3 reads TGTGCCTGGAGTGGACTAGCAGCGGATACGCAGTATTTT. Protein sequence: CAWSGLAADTQYF.